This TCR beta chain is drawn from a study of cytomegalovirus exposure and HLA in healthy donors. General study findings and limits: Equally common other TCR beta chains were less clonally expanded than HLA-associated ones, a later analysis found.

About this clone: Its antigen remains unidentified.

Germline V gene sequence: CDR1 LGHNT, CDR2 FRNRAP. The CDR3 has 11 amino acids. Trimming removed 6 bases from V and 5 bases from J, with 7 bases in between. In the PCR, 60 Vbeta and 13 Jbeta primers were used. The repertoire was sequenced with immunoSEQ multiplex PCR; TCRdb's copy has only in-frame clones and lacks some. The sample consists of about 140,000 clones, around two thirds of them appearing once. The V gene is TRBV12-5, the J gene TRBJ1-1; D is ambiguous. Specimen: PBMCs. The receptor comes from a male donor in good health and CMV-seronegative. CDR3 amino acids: CASGVATEAFF. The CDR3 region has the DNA TGTGCTAGTGGGGTTGCGACTGAAGCTTTCTTT. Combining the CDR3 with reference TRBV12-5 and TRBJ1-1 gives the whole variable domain DARVTQTPRHKVTEMGQEVTMRCQPILGHNTVFWYRQTMMQGLELLAYFRNRAPLDDSGMPKDRFSAEMPDATLATLKIQPSEPRDSAVYFCASGVATEAFFGQGTRLTVV.